The 19 T cell receptor beta chains listed next were all sequenced from one sample in a study of beta chain features in type 1 diabetes. Of the isolated RNA, all was reverse transcribed, and so the sequenced material was expressed TCRB transcripts. Clones were read by immunoSEQ multiplex PCR, and TCRdb kept only the in-frame ones, dropping some. The sample lists around 300,000 clones, more than 9.5% seen once, with roughly 0.014% in the top ten. The material sequenced was naive CD4+ T cells from blood. The receptors stem from a woman younger than 45 in good health.

V is TRBV6-5 and J is TRBJ2-7, with D possibly TRBD1 on 6 matching bases. V lost 0 bases and J lost 2, with 11 bases in between. The CDR3 is made up of 15 amino acids. Germline CDR1 and CDR2: MNHEY and SVGAGI. The DNA for the CDR3 is TGTGCCAGCAGTTACTCGGGACACCTTGCCTACGAGCAGTACTTC. Its protein is CASSYSGHLAYEQYF.

This chain uses TRBV7-2 with TRBJ2-1; TRBD2 matches at 8 bases. V shed 5 bases, J shed 8 bases, and the junction held 17 bases outside the gene matches. The CDR3 is 17 residues long. The V gene's germline CDR1 is SGHTA and CDR2 FQGNSA. For the CDR3, the DNA is TGTGCCAGCAGCCCTGAAAGAGCGGGAGTACCCCCCGATGAGCAGTTCTTC. Translation gives CASSPERAGVPPDEQFF.

This clone was counted only a few times. The same CDR3 also results from other DNA sequences found in this sample. This chain links TRBV29-1 with TRBJ2-3; tentative D call: TRBD2 (5 bases). The length of the CDR3 is 15 residues. CDR1 and CDR2 from the germline V gene are SQVTM and ANQGSEA. The V end was cut by 4 bases, the J end by 0 bases, with 14 bases between. CDR3 DNA: TGCAGCGTTGGAACCAGCGGAGCTAGCACAGATACGCAGTATTTT. It translates to CSVGTSGASTDTQYF.

There are a few counts of this clone. V usage is TRBV7-2 and J usage is TRBJ2-7, with a weak D call TRBD1 (6 bases). This CDR3 region has 15 residues. The ends were cut back, 3 bases at V and 0 bases at J, with 12 bases in the middle. Germline V gene sequence: CDR1 SGHTA, CDR2 FQGNSA. The CDR3 region is CASSFDPGDSYEQYF. CDR3 DNA sequence: TGTGCCAGCAGCTTCGACCCAGGGGACTCCTACGAGCAGTACTTC.

V is TRBV11-2 and J is TRBJ2-7; TRBD1 might be the D (6 bases). The CDR3 sequence is 12 residues long. In germline, CDR1 is SGHAT, CDR2 FQNNGV. V was cut by 5 bases and J by 7 bases, with 12 bases left in between. CDR3 sequence: CASSPDRSEQYF. The CDR3 nucleotides are TGTGCCAGCAGCCCCGACAGGAGTGAGCAGTACTTC.

There are a few counts of this clone. The V and J genes are TRBV28 and TRBJ2-3; D not resolved. The ends were cut back, 2 bases at V and 0 bases at J, with 12 bases in the middle. This CDR3 has 16 residues. Germline V CDR1 and CDR2: MDHEN, SYDVKM. The CDR3 protein is CASSLTLHRSTDTQYF. The DNA of the CDR3 is TGTGCCAGCAGTTTAACTCTCCACCGTAGCACAGATACGCAGTATTTT.

This clone was counted a few times. This chain links TRBV7-2 with TRBJ1-2; tentatively, D is TRBD1 (5 bases). The V end lost 2 bases, the J end lost 6 bases, and 16 bases lay between the germline ends. Germline CDR1 and CDR2: SGHTA and FQGNSA. The CDR3 loop spans 15 amino acids. The CDR3 coding sequence is TGTGCCAGCAGCTTATGGGAGGACAAACTGGATGGCTACACCTTC. Translation gives CASSLWEDKLDGYTF.

This clone was picked up a small number of times. The chain links TRBV28 to TRBJ2-7; 9 bases are shared with TRBD2. The CDR3 runs to 11 residues. Germline CDR1 and CDR2: MDHEN and SYDVKM. This CDR3 reads CARREGYEQYF. The CDR3 nucleotides are TGTGCGCGGCGGGAGGGGTACGAGCAGTACTTC.

This clone turned up a few times. The chain joins TRBV7-3 to TRBJ2-1, with D perhaps matching TRBD1 (6 bases). Germline CDR1 reads SGHTA; CDR2 reads FQGTGA. Trimming removed 2 bases from V and 7 bases from J, with 21 bases in between. The CDR3 contains 17 residues. DNA of the CDR3: TGTGCCAGCAGCTTATCCCCCGTACAGGGTCTAGGGAATGAGCAGTTCTTC. Its translation: CASSLSPVQGLGNEQFF.

V usage is TRBV25-1 and J usage is TRBJ2-5; 9 nucleotides line up with TRBD1. The J call could be wrong; TRBJ2-7 is a better fit for the DNA end. Germline V lookup: CDR1 MGHDK, CDR2 SYGVNS. The CDR3 contains 17 residues. CDR3 in amino acids: CASSEWGQGHHSYEQYF. CDR3 nucleotides: TGTGCCAGCAGTGAATGGGGACAGGGCCACCACTCCTACGAGCAGTACTTC.

This clone occurred a few times. The chain combines TRBV2 with TRBJ2-7; tentative D call: TRBD2 (5 bases). The germline V gene has CDR1 SNHLY and CDR2 FYNNEI. With 7 bases removed from V and 0 bases from J, the gap between germline ends came to 10 bases. This CDR3 is built from 13 residues. CDR3 sequence reads: CASKEGSSYEQYF. CDR3 in DNA: TGTGCCAGCAAAGAGGGAAGCTCCTACGAGCAGTACTTC. The variable domain in full, with the rest retrieved from reference TRBV2 and TRBJ2-7, is EPEVTQTPSHQVTQMGQEVILRCVPISNHLYFYWYRQILGQKVEFLVSFYNNEISEKSEIFDDQFSVERPDGSNFTLKIRSTKLEDSAMYFCASKEGSSYEQYFGPGTRLTVT.

The V call is TRBV7-2, the J call TRBJ2-4, with D perhaps TRBD1 (5 bases). This CDR3 has 11 amino acids. Germline CDR1 SGHTA, CDR2 FQGNSA. V was trimmed by 4 bases and J by 11 bases, leaving 9 bases between them. This chain's CDR3 is CASSSRDFQYF. The CDR3 region has the DNA TGTGCCAGCAGCTCCAGGGATTTTCAGTACTTC.

This chain links TRBV15 with TRBJ1-5, with 8 bases matching TRBD1. This CDR3 is built from 15 residues. Germline V gene data show CDR1 as LNHNV and CDR2 as YYDKDF (reference sequence). Unmatched junction bases numbered 5, after V lost 2 bases and J lost 5 bases. The CDR3 bases are TGTGCCACCAGCAGACCAAACAGGGGGGATCAGCCCCAGCATTTT. Translating gives CATSRPNRGDQPQHF.

This clone came up a few times. The chain links TRBV28 to TRBJ2-4; 11 bases match TRBD1. Germline trimming cut 4 bases from V and 15 bases from J; bases unmatched to any gene: 14. The germline V gene encodes CDR1 MDHEN and CDR2 SYDVKM. The CDR3 spans 15 residues. CDR3 protein: CASSSTGTGGRLLYF. CDR3 sequence (DNA): TGTGCCAGCAGTTCCACCGGGACAGGGGGTAGACTGTTGTACTTC.

This clone has only a few counts. The chain employs TRBV10-3 and TRBJ1-4; no firm D call. Germline lookup yields CDR1 ENHRY and CDR2 SYGVKD. This CDR3 has 14 residues. V shed 3 bases and J shed 0 bases, with 5 bases lying between them. As DNA, the CDR3 is TGTGCCATCAGTGAATCAACAACTAATGAAAAACTGTTTTTT. It translates to CAISESTTNEKLFF.

This clone was picked up a small number of times. The V and J genes are TRBV4-2 and TRBJ2-1; 10 nucleotides match TRBD2. The CDR3 is made up of 16 amino acids. The trim removed 0 bases at V and 7 bases at J, leaving 6 bases unmatched. Germline V gives CDR1 LGHNA, CDR2 YNFKEQ. As DNA, the CDR3 is TGTGCCAGCAGCCAAGATCGTAGCGGGAGGTGGAATGAGCAGTTCTTC. It translates to CASSQDRSGRWNEQFF.

This clone showed up just a few times. The chain links TRBV6-5 to TRBJ2-5; 8 positions agree with TRBD1. Unmatched junction bases numbered 4, after V lost 5 bases and J lost 5 bases. The CDR3 is 13 amino acids. Germline CDR1 and CDR2: MNHEY and SVGAGI. DNA of the CDR3: TGTGCCAGCAGTAGGACAGGGTGGGAGACCCAGTACTTC. Translated: CASSRTGWETQYF.

The chain has TRBV28 and TRBJ2-5; D uncertain. V was trimmed by 5 bases and J by 0 bases, leaving 10 bases between them. The CDR3 covers 14 residues. Germline-derived CDR1 and CDR2 are MDHEN and SYDVKM. The CDR3 DNA sequence: TGTGCCAGCAGTCTCCAGAGGTACCAAGAGACCCAGTACTTC. This gives the protein CASSLQRYQETQYF.

The V call is TRBV6-1, the J call TRBJ2-5; no clear D gene. This CDR3 is 13 amino acids long. V was trimmed by 2 bases and J by 1 base, leaving 5 bases between them. Germline CDR1 reads MNHNS; CDR2 reads SASEGT. CDR3 region: CASSENSQETQYF. The DNA for the CDR3 is TGTGCCAGCAGTGAAAACAGCCAAGAGACCCAGTACTTC.